This entry lists 10 T cell receptor beta chains sequenced from one sample in a study of radiotherapy plus CTLA-4 blockade in lung cancer. Data came from immunoSEQ multiplex PCR; TCRdb stores just in-frame clones and leaves some out. Of roughly 120,000 clones listed, roughly 80% are singletons. This specimen was peripheral blood, taken from a patient treated with radiotherapy plus ipilimumab. Receptor source: a human donor with non-small cell lung cancer who had a partial response to radiotherapy plus ipilimumab.

At least ten counts were recorded for this clone. The V gene is TRBV21-1, the J gene TRBJ2-7; no check of the table's D call, TRBD1, against the DNA was made. TRBV21-1 is noted as a pseudogene. The CDR3 contains 16 residues. The CDR3 DNA follows: TGTGCCAGCAGCACGAAAGATGGACAGTGTTCCTACGAGCAGTACGTC. This gives the protein CASSTKDGQCSYEQYV.

V is TRBV29-1 and J is TRBJ1-3; 7 bases fit TRBD1. The germline CDR1 and CDR2 sequences are SQVTM and ANQGSEA. This CDR3 is 14 amino acids long. The ends lost 5 bases at V and 0 bases at J; junction bases unmatched: 4. CDR3 amino acids: CSVTDRSSGNTIYF. CDR3 nucleotides: TGCAGCGTTACGGACAGGAGCTCTGGAAACACCATATATTTT.

This clone was detected only once. This chain joins TRBV5-5 and TRBJ2-7; 10 bases line up with TRBD1. The CDR3 has 16 residues. Germline CDR1 SGHKS, CDR2 YYEKEE (reference sequence). The ends lost 4 bases at V and 5 bases at J; junction bases unmatched: 12. CDR3 sequence: CASSGRKRTGGDEQYF. CDR3 DNA: TGTGCCAGCAGCGGGAGAAAAAGGACAGGGGGAGACGAGCAGTACTTC. Variable domain in full (rest from reference TRBV5-5 and TRBJ2-7): DAGVTQSPTHLIKTRGQQVTLRCSPISGHKSVSWYQQVLGQGPQFIFQYYEKEERGRGNFPDRFSARQFPNYSSELNVNALLLGDSALYLCASSGRKRTGGDEQYFGPGTRLTVT.

V usage is TRBV6-5 and J usage is TRBJ1-2, with D perhaps TRBD1 (6 bases). The CDR3 runs 16 residues. Looked up from germline, CDR1 is MNHEY and CDR2 is SVGAGI. V lost 0 bases, J lost 4 bases, and 15 bases lay in between. In nucleotides, the CDR3 is TGTGCCAGCAGTTACTCGACCAGGGGAAGCGTCTATGGCTACACCTTC. Translating it yields CASSYSTRGSVYGYTF.

The rearrangement joins TRBV2 to TRBJ2-5; 12 bases map to TRBD2. Trimming took 4 bases from V and 3 from J; bases not matched to a gene: 3. The CDR3 is 15 residues long. In germline, CDR1 is SNHLY, CDR2 FYNNEI. The CDR3 DNA reads TGTGCCAGCAGTGGAGGACTAGCGGGAAAAGAGACCCAGTACTTC. This gives the protein CASSGGLAGKETQYF.

The chain has TRBV2 and TRBJ2-1, with TRBD1 matching 12 bases. The CDR3 has 16 amino acids. The V segment lost 8 bases and the J segment 7 bases; nucleotides outside the gene matches: 12. The germline V gene has CDR1 SNHLY and CDR2 FYNNEI. The DNA of the CDR3 is TGTGCCAGCCGAAAAAATCCGGGACAGGGGGCAAATGAGCAGTTCTTC. Protein product: CASRKNPGQGANEQFF.

The CDR3 reads CASSVSGTRDSPLHF. For the CDR3, the DNA is TGTGCCAGCAGCGTTAGTGGGACAAGAGATTCACCCCTCCACTTT. The J gene is TRBJ1-6, the V gene TRBV9; a possible D gene is TRBD1 (6 bases). Trimming stripped 2 bases from V and 8 bases from J, with 14 bases between. Germline V gene lookup returns CDR1 SGDLS and CDR2 YYNGEE. The CDR3 contains 15 residues.

The rearrangement joins TRBV19 to TRBJ1-5; TRBD1 might be the D (5 bases). Between the trimmed V and J ends, which lost 4 bases and 2 bases, there was a span of 15 bases. This CDR3 is 16 amino acids long. The germline gives CDR1 LNHDA, CDR2 SQIVND (reference sequence). The CDR3: CASSTNQGHGNQPQHF. Here the CDR3 DNA reads TGTGCCAGTAGTACAAACCAGGGCCATGGCAATCAGCCCCAGCATTTT.

There are a few counts of this clone. The V and J genes are TRBV4-1 and TRBJ2-3; 7 bases match TRBD2. CDR1 is MGHRA, CDR2 YSYEKL, per germline. The CDR3 covers 16 residues. Trimming removed 5 bases from V and 1 base from J; junction bases left unmatched: 9. As DNA, the CDR3 is TGCGCCAGCAGCAGCCTCCTAGCGGAGGGCACAGATACGCAGTATTTT. The encoded protein is CASSSLLAEGTDTQYF.

The V gene is TRBV7-6, the J gene TRBJ2-5, with 7 nucleotides matching TRBD1. The CDR3 length is 17 residues. The germline V gene has CDR1 SGHVS and CDR2 FNYEAQ. The J segment lost 1 base and the V segment lost 1 base, leaving 9 bases of the junction unmatched. The CDR3 DNA follows: TGTGCCAGCAGCTTAGTTTTTATGGGACAGCGCCAAGAGACCCAGTACTTC. Translation: CASSLVFMGQRQETQYF.